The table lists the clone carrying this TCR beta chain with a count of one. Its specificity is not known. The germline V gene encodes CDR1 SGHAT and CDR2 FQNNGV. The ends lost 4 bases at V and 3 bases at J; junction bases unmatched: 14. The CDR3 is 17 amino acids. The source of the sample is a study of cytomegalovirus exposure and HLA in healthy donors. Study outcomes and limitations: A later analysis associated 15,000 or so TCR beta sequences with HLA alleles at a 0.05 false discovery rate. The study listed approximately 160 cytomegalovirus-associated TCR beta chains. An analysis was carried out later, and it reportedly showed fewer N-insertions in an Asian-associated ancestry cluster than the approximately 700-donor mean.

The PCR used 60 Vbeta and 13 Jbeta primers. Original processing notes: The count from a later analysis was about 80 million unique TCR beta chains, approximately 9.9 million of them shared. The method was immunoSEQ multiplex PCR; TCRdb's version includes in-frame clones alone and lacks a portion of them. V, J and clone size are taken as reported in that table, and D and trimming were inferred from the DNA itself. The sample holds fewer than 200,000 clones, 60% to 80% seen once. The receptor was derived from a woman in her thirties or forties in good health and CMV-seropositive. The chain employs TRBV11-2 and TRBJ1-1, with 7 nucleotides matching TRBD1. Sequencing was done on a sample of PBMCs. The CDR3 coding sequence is TGTGCCAGCAGCTCGACAGGGAAAGGTGTATTGGACACTGAAGCTTTCTTT. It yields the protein CASSSTGKGVLDTEAFF.